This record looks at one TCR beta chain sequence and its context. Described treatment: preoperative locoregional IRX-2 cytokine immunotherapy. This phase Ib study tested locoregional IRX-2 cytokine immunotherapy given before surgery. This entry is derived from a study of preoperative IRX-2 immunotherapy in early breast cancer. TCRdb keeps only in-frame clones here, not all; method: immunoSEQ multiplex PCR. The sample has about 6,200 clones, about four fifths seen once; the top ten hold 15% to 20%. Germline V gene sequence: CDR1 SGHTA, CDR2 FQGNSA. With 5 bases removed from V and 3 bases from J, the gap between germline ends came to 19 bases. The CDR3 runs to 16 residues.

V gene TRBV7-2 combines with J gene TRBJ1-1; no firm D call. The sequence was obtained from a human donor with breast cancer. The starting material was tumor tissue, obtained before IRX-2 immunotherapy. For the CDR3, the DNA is TGTGCCAGCAGCCCCCCCTCCTGGATCGAGGACACTGAAGCTTTCTTT. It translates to CASSPPSWIEDTEAFF. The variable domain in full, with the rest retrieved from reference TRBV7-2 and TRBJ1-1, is GAGVSQSPSNKVTEKGKDVELRCDPISGHTALYWYRQSLGQGLEFLIYFQGNSAPDKSGLPSDRFSAERTGGSVSTLTIQRTQQEDSAVYLCASSPPSWIEDTEAFFGQGTRLTVV.